This T cell receptor beta chain was sequenced during a study of T-cell memory formation after mild COVID-19. Broader study findings: Researchers could not confirm that second-wave clones peaking on day 37 targeted SARS-CoV-2. Mainly in CM and EM were contracting CD4+ clones; CD8+ were in EMRA.

Amplification by 5'RACE using constant-segment primers produced TCR alpha and TCR beta cDNA libraries that carried sample barcodes and UMIs. TCRdb ran MiXCR on the 5' RACE reads and lists one entry per CDR3 protein. The data show tens of thousands of distinct CDR3 sequences, about a sixth seen once. Germline lookup yields CDR1 LNHNV and CDR2 YYDKDF (reference sequence). The CDR3 extends over 13 amino acids. Between the trimmed V and J ends, which lost 2 bases and 3 bases, there was a span of 8 bases. The sample holds many counts of this clonotype. Its antigen is currently unknown. This chain connects TRBV15 to TRBJ2-7; D unresolved. The sequencing input was PBMCs or a T cell subset sorted from them (not recorded which). The source is an adult woman who had mild COVID-19 (a few samples of this study predate the infection). Cell type and time point are not known. The CDR3 protein is CATSRSLGYEQYF. The CDR3 DNA reads TGTGCCACCAGCAGATCATTGGGCTACGAGCAGTACTTC.